Below, one T cell receptor (beta chain) is given with its context. The antigen it recognizes is unknown. No clone much larger than this one lies a single base away; base qualities are absent. This record comes from a study of Graves' ophthalmopathy and Graves' hyperthyroidism (dated by TCRdb to the late 2010s). Background for the entire study: Peripheral blood was collected at initial diagnosis, prior to any treatment. TCR beta repertoire signatures were used to distinguish Graves' ophthalmopathy from Graves' hyperthyroidism and to predict progression to ophthalmopathy. In total, 120 to 150 blood samples were TCR-sequenced: 43 ophthalmopathy, around 75 hyperthyroidism and approximately 17 hyperthyroidism-to-ophthalmopathy patients. To explore V-J signatures that separate ophthalmopathy from hyperthyroidism, a discovery set of about a hundred patients was enrolled, consisting of 43 with ophthalmopathy and about 60 with stable hyperthyroidism. An independent validation cohort comprised fewer than 20 hyperthyroidism patients and 17 patients who later progressed from hyperthyroidism to ophthalmopathy. In five to seven hyperthyroidism patients, T-cell repertoires of thyroid tissue and blood were compared. Once sampling was done, hyperthyroidism patients were given methimazole at a starting dose of 30 mg daily, while ophthalmopathy patients were given high-dose intravenous methylprednisolone. The roughly 100 discovery patients were randomly divided into training and test sets at a 7:3 ratio. Points the paper makes about the study in general: In validation, the model predicted ophthalmopathy progression with 70.59% sensitivity and roughly 72% specificity; more than ten predicted patients were CT-confirmed with GO in a median of roughly 6.8 months. In cross-validation, the 13-signature model distinguished ophthalmopathy from stable hyperthyroidism with 87.88% sensitivity and 81.08% specificity, while in the test set the corresponding values were roughly 80% and 75%. Most expanded thyroid clonotypes with frequency above 0.001 were also detected in blood, suggesting blood repertoires may reflect the thyroid immune response. No statistical method was used to predetermine the sample size, and group allocation was not hidden from the investigators.

Patients with ophthalmopathy had moderately to severely active disease, with a Clinical Activity Score of 3 or more, a NOSPECS grade of 4 or more, and a disease duration of less than 3 months. Patients with other autoimmune diseases, uncontrolled infections, pregnancy or lactation were excluded. Clinical symptoms, serum thyroxine, TRAb, thyroid ultrasound and orbital computed tomography were used for diagnosis. PBMCs were isolated from approximately 10 ml of fresh peripheral blood by Ficoll-Paque density gradient centrifugation. Trizol reagent was used to extract the total RNA, and its quality was then checked on an Agilent 2100 Bioanalyzer. For repertoire sequencing, TCR beta CDR3 regions were amplified from RNA transcripts. A first-round RT-PCR used HTBI primers with the Qiagen OneStep RT-PCR kit, followed by a second-round multiplex PCR, size selection and purification. The libraries underwent paired-end sequencing with 100 bp reads on an Illumina HiSeq2000. Per the source publication's procedure: SOAPnuke was used to process the reads, throwing out any read that had adapters, had uncalled bases, had a mean Phred below 15, or lacked an exact constant-primer or identifier match. High-quality paired reads were merged with COPE v1.2.5. Unique nucleotide sequences were defined as clonotypes and aligned to IMGT TRB V, D and J references using MiTCR v1.1. The analysis was limited to V-J combinations with a frequency above 0.0001, which together covered approximately 99% of repertoires. For each V-J combination, a TCR clonal expansion and chaos score was defined as F50 clonal expansion divided by the chaos observed in the TCRdist matrix. Features were reduced by Welch's t-statistics and random forest to around 13 V-J combinations, which fed a naive Bayes classifier. The similarity between thyroid and blood repertoires was quantified using the Morisita-Horn index. In-frame beta chains were kept once TCRdb had trimmed the public reads at Q25 with fastp and called clones with MiXCR. All rows with the same CDR3 protein become a single entry with the most common DNA and genes. The V and J calls and clone size come from TCRdb's table, not from the authors' own analysis. The sample profile shows 170,000 or so distinct CDR3 sequences; approximately 40% of them were found once. Approximately 8.9% of the sample rests with the top ten.

Taken from cysteine to phenylalanine, the CDR3 has 14 residues. CDR3 DNA is the only sequence kept; it has 42 bases, read in frame from the first base. CDR1 and CDR2, looked up from the germline V gene, are MNHNS and SASEGT. Clipping removes 5 bases from V and 2 bases from J, with 3 as the unmatched junction base count. The sequence came from a man aged 25-45 years with Graves' ophthalmopathy. Donor details come from another sample of the same person, matched by shared clones. The chain couples TRBV6-1 to TRBJ2-5, with 9 bases matching TRBD2. Input material: peripheral blood. The CDR3: CASSKTSGQETQYF. The sequenced DNA is TGTGCCAGCAGTAAGACTAGCGGACAAGAGACCCAGTACTTC.